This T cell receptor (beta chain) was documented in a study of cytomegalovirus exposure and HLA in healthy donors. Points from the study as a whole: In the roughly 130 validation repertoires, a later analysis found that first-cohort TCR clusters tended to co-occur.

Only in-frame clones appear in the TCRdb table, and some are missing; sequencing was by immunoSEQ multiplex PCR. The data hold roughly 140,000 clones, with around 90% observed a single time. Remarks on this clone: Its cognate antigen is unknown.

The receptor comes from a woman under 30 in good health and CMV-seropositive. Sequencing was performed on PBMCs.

The DNA for the CDR3 is TGTGCCAGCAGCTTAAGTAGAGAGACCCAGTACTTC. Translating gives CASSLSRETQYF. V usage is TRBV7-2 and J usage is TRBJ2-5; D gene ambiguous. Germline CDR1 reads SGHTA; CDR2 reads FQGNSA. This CDR3 comprises 12 residues. The V and J ends lost 2 bases and 4 bases respectively, with 5 bases between them.